What follows is one T cell receptor beta chain and its context. This entry is derived from a study of T cell changes during pregnancy in multiple sclerosis. The V gene's germline CDR1 is MNHNY and CDR2 SVGAGI (reference sequence). V was pared by 0 bases and J by 5 bases, with 7 bases between. The CDR3 contains 14 residues. Produced via immunoSEQ multiplex PCR; TCRdb's table is partial and in-frame only. The table records tens of thousands of clones, 93% of them present only once. This specimen consisted of peripheral blood, obtained in the second trimester of pregnancy. The chain is built from TRBV6-6 and TRBJ1-4; D gene unclear. This sequence was found in a female donor with multiple sclerosis, enrolled in a pregnancy study. The CDR3: CASSYSTENEKLFF. The CDR3 bases are TGTGCCAGCAGTTACTCGACGGAGAATGAAAAACTGTTTTTT.